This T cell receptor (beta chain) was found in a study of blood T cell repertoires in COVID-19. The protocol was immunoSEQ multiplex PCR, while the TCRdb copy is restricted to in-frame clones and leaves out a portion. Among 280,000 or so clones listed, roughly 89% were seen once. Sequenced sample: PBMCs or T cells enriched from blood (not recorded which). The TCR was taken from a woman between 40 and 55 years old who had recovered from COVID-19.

This CDR3 reads CASSSGLYYEQYF. Here the CDR3 DNA reads TGTGCCAGCAGCTCCGGACTGTACTACGAGCAGTACTTC. The genes are TRBV7-8 and TRBJ2-7, with TRBD2 as a possible D gene (5 bases). The V gene lost 4 bases and the J gene lost 3 bases, with 10 bases spanning the gap. The germline CDR1 and CDR2 sequences are SGHVS and FQNEAQ. CDR3 size: 13 residues.